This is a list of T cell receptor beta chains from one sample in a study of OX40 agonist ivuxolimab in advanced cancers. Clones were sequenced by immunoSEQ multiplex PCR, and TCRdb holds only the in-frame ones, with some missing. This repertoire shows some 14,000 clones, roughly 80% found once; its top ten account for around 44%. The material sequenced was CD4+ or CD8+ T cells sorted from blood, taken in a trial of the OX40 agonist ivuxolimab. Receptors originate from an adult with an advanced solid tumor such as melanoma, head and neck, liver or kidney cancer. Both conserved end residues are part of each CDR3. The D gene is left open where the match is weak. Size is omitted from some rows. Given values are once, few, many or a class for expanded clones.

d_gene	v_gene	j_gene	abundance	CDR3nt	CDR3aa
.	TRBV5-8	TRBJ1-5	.	TGTGCCAGCAGCTTGGCCTTGGCAGACAAGAATCAGCCCCAGCATTTT	CASSLALADKNQPQHF
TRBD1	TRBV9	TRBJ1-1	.	TGTGCCAGCAGCGTAGTAGCCAGGGGGCCGAACACTGAAGCTTTCTTT	CASSVVARGPNTEAFF
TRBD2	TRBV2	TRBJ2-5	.	TGTGCCAGCATCCGAACGGGGGAGGGCCATGGGGAGACCCAGTACTTC	CASIRTGEGHGETQYF
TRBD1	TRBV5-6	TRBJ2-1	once	TGTGCCAGCAGCTTCGGGACAGGTTCCTACAATGAGCAGTTCTTC	CASSFGTGSYNEQFF
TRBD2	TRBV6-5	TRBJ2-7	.	TGTGCCAGCAGTTATGGAGCGGGACTCTACGAGCAGTACTTC	CASSYGAGLYEQYF
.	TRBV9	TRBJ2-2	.	TGTGCCAGCGGGGCGAACACCGGGGAGCTGTTTTTT	CASGANTGELFF
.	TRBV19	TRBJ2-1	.	TGTGCCAGTAGTATTTTCTGGGGCAATGAGCAGTTCTTC	CASSIFWGNEQFF
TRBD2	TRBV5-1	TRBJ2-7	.	TGCGCCAGCAGCTTGGCTAGCGGGATCTACGAGCAGTACTTC	CASSLASGIYEQYF
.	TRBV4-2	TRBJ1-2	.	TGTGCCAGCAGCGGCGCGTTCAACTATGGCTACACCTTC	CASSGAFNYGYTF
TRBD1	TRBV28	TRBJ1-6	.	TGTGCCAGCAGTACCACTTTTGACAGGGGGTATGGGAATTCACCCCTCCACTTT	CASSTTFDRGYGNSPLHF
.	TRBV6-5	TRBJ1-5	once	TGTGCCAGCAGTTACACCAGGGGCGACGGCAATCAGCCCCAGCATTTT	CASSYTRGDGNQPQHF
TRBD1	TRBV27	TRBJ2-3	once	TGTGCCAGCAGCAACAGGGGTACGCAGTATTTT	CASSNRGTQYF
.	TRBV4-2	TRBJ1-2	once	TGTGCCAGCAGCCAGCCTGGGACGGACAACTATGGCTACACCTTC	CASSQPGTDNYGYTF
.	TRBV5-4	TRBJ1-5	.	TGTGCCAGCAGTCCGGGGCAGAATCAGCCCCAGCATTTT	CASSPGQNQPQHF
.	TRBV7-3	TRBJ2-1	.	TGTGCCAGCAGCTCCACAGGCTGGGGGTACAATGAGCAGTTCTTC	CASSSTGWGYNEQFF
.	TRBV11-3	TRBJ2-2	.	TGTGCCAGCAGCTTACGACAGGCCGGCACCGGGGAGCTGTTTTTT	CASSLRQAGTGELFF
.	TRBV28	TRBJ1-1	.	TGTGCCAGCAGACCCCAGGGTCTCGACACTGAAGCTTTCTTT	CASRPQGLDTEAFF
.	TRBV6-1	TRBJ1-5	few	TGTGCCAGCAGTGGTCAGGGGCATCAGCCCCAGCATTTT	CASSGQGHQPQHF
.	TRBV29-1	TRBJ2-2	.	TGCAGCGTCCACGACAGTATGCGGACCGGGGAGCTGTTTTTT	CSVHDSMRTGELFF
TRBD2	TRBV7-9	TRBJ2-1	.	TGTGCCAGCAGCTCGGGACTAGACAATGAGCAGTTCTTC	CASSSGLDNEQFF
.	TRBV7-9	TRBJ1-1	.	TGTGCCAGCACCACCAGGTCGACAGGAACTGAAGCTTTCTTT	CASTTRSTGTEAFF
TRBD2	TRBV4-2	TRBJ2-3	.	TGTGCCAGCAGCCAATATAGCGGGGGGGCCACAGATACGCAGTATTTT	CASSQYSGGATDTQYF
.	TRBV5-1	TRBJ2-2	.	TGCGCCAGCAGCCTGGTACTCGATACCGGGGAGCTGTTTTTT	CASSLVLDTGELFF
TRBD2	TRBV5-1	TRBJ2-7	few	TGCGCCAGCAGTTCCTCCCGGGGGGGCTCCTACGAGCAGTACTTC	CASSSSRGGSYEQYF
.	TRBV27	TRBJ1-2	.	TGTGCCAGCAGTTCCCAACGGGGCGGCGGCTACACCTTC	CASSSQRGGGYTF
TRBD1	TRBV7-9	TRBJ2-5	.	TGTGCCAGCAGCTTAAGGGACAGGGCAGCGGAGACCCAGTACTTC	CASSLRDRAAETQYF
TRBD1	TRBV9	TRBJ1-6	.	TGTGCCAGCAGCTCTACAGGGGGAGATTCACCCCTCCACTTT	CASSSTGGDSPLHF
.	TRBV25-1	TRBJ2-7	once	TGTGCCAGCAGTGGTGGGGACCAGGGTTGGGAGCAGTACTTC	CASSGGDQGWEQYF
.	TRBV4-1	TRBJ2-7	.	TGCGCCAGCAGCCCAGGGGTCCGTAACTACGAGCAGTACTTC	CASSPGVRNYEQYF
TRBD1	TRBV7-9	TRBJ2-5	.	TGTGCCAGCAGAACATTCCGGGACAGGGGGGAAGAGACCCAGTACTTC	CASRTFRDRGEETQYF
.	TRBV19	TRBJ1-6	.	TGTGCCAGTAGTATCGAGGCCTGGGCCTATAATTCACCCCTCCACTTT	CASSIEAWAYNSPLHF
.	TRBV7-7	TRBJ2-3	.	TGTGCCAGCACCGTTCCCAAGAAGGACGGCCTTGGGACGCAGTATTTT	CASTVPKKDGLGTQYF
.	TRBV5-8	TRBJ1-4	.	TGTGCCAGCAGCTTGGGGCAGGGAAGCGAAAAACTGTTTTTT	CASSLGQGSEKLFF
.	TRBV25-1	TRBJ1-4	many	TGTGCCAGCAGTGAATCGGGGGGCTTCGGCGAAAAACTGTTTTTT	CASSESGGFGEKLFF
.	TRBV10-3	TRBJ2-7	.	TGTGCCATCAGACCGGACAGCCCCTCCTACGAGCAGTACTTC	CAIRPDSPSYEQYF
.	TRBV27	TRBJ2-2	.	TGTGCCAGCAGTTTTGGGACAACAAACACCGGGGAGCTGTTTTTT	CASSFGTTNTGELFF
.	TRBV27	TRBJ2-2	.	TGTGCCAGCAGTTTATCCGGGGAGCTGTTTTTT	CASSLSGELFF
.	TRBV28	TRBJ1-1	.	TGTGCCAGCACCCGGGACGTCCCTGGGACTGAAGCTTTCTTT	CASTRDVPGTEAFF